The rows below give T cell receptor beta chains drawn from one sample of a study of monozygotic twins with cystic fibrosis. Clones were read by immunoSEQ multiplex PCR, and TCRdb kept only the in-frame ones, dropping some. The table records about 36,000 clones, under 95% of them present only once. Sequencing was done on a sample of blood. These TCRs come from a boy aged 2-9 years with cystic fibrosis. CDR3s include the opening cysteine and the closing phenylalanine or tryptophan. D genes are given only for firm matches. Not all rows give a size; the values are once, few, many and, for expanded clones, a class.

V	D	size	J	DNA	CDR3
TRBV11-3	.	once	TRBJ1-1	TGTGCCAGCAGCATCAGGGGTGACACTGAAGCTTTCTTT	CASSIRGDTEAFF
TRBV11-3	.	.	TRBJ2-7	TGTGCCAGCAGCACATCCGACGGGGGGCCGCTCCTCGAGCAGTACTTC	CASSTSDGGPLLEQYF
TRBV30	.	.	TRBJ1-2	TGTGCCTGGAGTGGGCAGAGCTATGGCTACACCTTC	CAWSGQSYGYTF
TRBV9	.	.	TRBJ1-3	TGTGCCAGCAGCGCCCCCCCGGTGCAGGGAGGAAACACCATATATTTT	CASSAPPVQGGNTIYF
TRBV7-2	TRBD2	.	TRBJ2-5	TGTGCCAGCAGCTTACGTCTAGCGGGGGGGAAAGAGACCCAGTACTTC	CASSLRLAGGKETQYF
TRBV29-1	.	.	TRBJ1-1	TGCAGCGTTAGGAACACTGAAGCTTTCTTT	CSVRNTEAFF
TRBV7-9	.	.	TRBJ1-2	TGTGCCAGCAGCTTGTGGGGCCTGGCGGAATATGGCTACACCTTC	CASSLWGLAEYGYTF
TRBV4-2	.	.	TRBJ1-1	TGTGCCAGCAGCCATCCCACGTCAGGACCGAGCACTGAAGCTTTCTTT	CASSHPTSGPSTEAFF
TRBV6-5	.	.	TRBJ1-6	TGTGCCAGCAGTTACTCGACAGTACCGGGTAATTCACCCCTCCACTTT	CASSYSTVPGNSPLHF
TRBV19	.	.	TRBJ1-5	TGTGCCAGTCACGATCAACTGGGGGGAGTTCAGCCCCAGCATTTT	CASHDQLGGVQPQHF
TRBV4-1	.	.	TRBJ1-1	TGCGCCAGCAGCCAAGGGGACACTGAAGCTTTCTTT	CASSQGDTEAFF
TRBV4-1	.	.	TRBJ1-1	TGCGCCAGCAGCCAAGATCGGGGGGAGCCAGGTGAAGCTTTCTTT	CASSQDRGEPGEAFF
TRBV21-1	.	.	TRBJ1-1	TGTGCCAGCAGCAAACCGCGACAGGGGTTGAACACTGAAGCTTTCTTT	CASSKPRQGLNTEAFF
TRBV5-1	.	.	TRBJ1-1	TGCGCCAGCAGCTTAGAGGGGACAAACACTGAAGCTTTCTTT	CASSLEGTNTEAFF
TRBV9	.	.	TRBJ2-5	TGTGCCAGCAGCGAGCCAGTCCAAGAGACCCAGTACTTC	CASSEPVQETQYF
TRBV27	.	once	TRBJ1-1	TGTGCCAGCAGTTTACGGGCAGGGAGATCTGAAGCTTTCTTT	CASSLRAGRSEAFF
TRBV9	.	.	TRBJ1-2	TGTGCCAGCAGCGTATCAGGGGCGAACTATGGCTACACCTTC	CASSVSGANYGYTF
TRBV6-5	.	.	TRBJ1-4	TGTGCCAGCAGTTACATGCGGACGGCAACTAATGAAAAACTGTTTTTT	CASSYMRTATNEKLFF
TRBV19	TRBD1	.	TRBJ1-1	TGTGCCAGTAGGCTGGGGACAGGTTTGGTCTTTTCTGAAGCTTTCTTT	CASRLGTGLVFSEAFF
TRBV4-1	.	once	TRBJ2-5	TGCGCCAGCAGCCAAGATGTCCAGGGAGAGACCCAGTACTTC	CASSQDVQGETQYF
TRBV6-5	TRBD1	.	TRBJ2-1	TGTGCCAGCAGTTACACAGGACAGGTAATCAATGAGCAGTTCTTC	CASSYTGQVINEQFF
TRBV5-1	.	once	TRBJ1-2	TGCGCCAGCAGCCCCGGGGACATCTATGGCTACACCTTC	CASSPGDIYGYTF
TRBV7-9	.	once	TRBJ2-2	TGTGCCAGCAGCTTTCTTTTTCTAGGGGCCTACACCGGGGAGCTGTTTTTT	CASSFLFLGAYTGELFF
TRBV13	.	.	TRBJ2-7	TGTGCCAGCAGCGAGGGACAGCGGGGCTACGAGCAGTACTTC	CASSEGQRGYEQYF
TRBV9	TRBD1	.	TRBJ1-6	TGTGCCAGCAGCGCGGGGACAGCGGCTAATTCACCCCTCCACTTT	CASSAGTAANSPLHF
TRBV5-1	.	.	TRBJ1-3	TGCGCCAGCAGCTTGCCTGGGTCTGGAAACACCATATATTTT	CASSLPGSGNTIYF
TRBV15	.	.	TRBJ2-7	TGTGCCACCAGCAGGGACAGCTCCTACGAGCAGTACTTC	CATSRDSSYEQYF
TRBV27	.	.	TRBJ1-4	TGTGCCAGCAGCCTTGAGGGGGATCAGGAAAAACTGTTTTTT	CASSLEGDQEKLFF
TRBV25-1	.	.	TRBJ1-6	TGTGCCAGCAGTGGGACTGACTTTTCACCCCTCCACTTT	CASSGTDFSPLHF
TRBV7-6	.	.	TRBJ2-5	TGTGCCAGCAGCCTACTCGCAGAGACCCAGTACTTC	CASSLLAETQYF
TRBV9	TRBD1	.	TRBJ1-1	TGTGCCAGCAGCCAAGGACAGGGGGCGCGGGAGCCAAGGGTATACTTT	CASSQGQGAREPRVYF
TRBV14	.	once	TRBJ2-7	TGTGCCAGCAGCCAAGATTCGGATCTATACTACGAGCAGTACTTC	CASSQDSDLYYEQYF
TRBV18	.	.	TRBJ1-2	TGTGCCAGCTCACCACCGTTTGGGACGGATAACTATGGCTACACCTTC	CASSPPFGTDNYGYTF
TRBV7-2	TRBD2	.	TRBJ2-5	TGTGCCAGCAGATCCGGGACTAGCGGGGTCCGGGGGGCCCAGTACTTC	CASRSGTSGVRGAQYF
TRBV2	.	once	TRBJ1-2	TGTGCCAGCAGTGAATCTGGGTACGGCTACACCTTC	CASSESGYGYTF
TRBV7-2	TRBD2	.	TRBJ2-1	TGTGCCAGCAACCTAAGACTAGCGGGGGGGCCGAGCTCCTACAATGAGCAGTTCTTC	CASNLRLAGGPSSYNEQFF
TRBV2	.	.	TRBJ2-3	TGTGCCAGCAGAGGGGAAACAGATACGCAGTATTTT	CASRGETDTQYF
TRBV7-9	TRBD1	.	TRBJ2-7	TGTGCCAGCAGCGTGGGACAGGATCCTGGCAGGCAGTACTTC	CASSVGQDPGRQYF
TRBV4-3	.	.	TRBJ1-1	TGCGCCAGCAGCCAAGGTCCAGAAACAGGCACTGAAGCTTTCTTT	CASSQGPETGTEAFF
TRBV6-5	.	.	TRBJ1-2	TGTGCCACCTTCGGGGTACAGGCATCTTACTATGGCTACACCTTC	CATFGVQASYYGYTF
TRBV5-4	.	.	TRBJ1-1	TGTGCCAGCAGCTTGGGGCCACTCCGGACCCAACGGAACACTGAAGCTTTCTTT	CASSLGPLRTQRNTEAFF
TRBV27	TRBD1	.	TRBJ1-2	TGTGCCAGCAGCGACAGGGAAATAGATGGCTACACCTTC	CASSDREIDGYTF
TRBV2	.	.	TRBJ2-7	TGTGCCAGCCGGGCCGGGGTTCCCTACGAGCAGTACTTC	CASRAGVPYEQYF
TRBV27	.	.	TRBJ1-2	TGTGCCAGCAGAACAGGGTCCAACTATGGCTACACCTTC	CASRTGSNYGYTF
TRBV29-1	.	once	TRBJ2-7	TGCAGCGTCGCGCCTGGACAGTCCTACGAGCAGTACTTC	CSVAPGQSYEQYF
TRBV5-1	.	.	TRBJ1-3	TGCGCCAGCAGCTTGGTACCAGGGACAGGAAACACCATATATTTT	CASSLVPGTGNTIYF
TRBV2	TRBD1	few	TRBJ2-3	TGTGCCAGCATGCCCCTAGGGCAGGGGGCAACAGATACGCAGTATTTT	CASMPLGQGATDTQYF
TRBV11-2	.	.	TRBJ2-7	TGTGCCAGCAGCTTAGTGGGGGACGAGCAGTACTTC	CASSLVGDEQYF
TRBV6-6	.	.	TRBJ1-4	TGTGCCAGCAGTCCCCAAGGAGGAAGGAGAAATGAAAAACTGTTTTTT	CASSPQGGRRNEKLFF
TRBV27	.	.	TRBJ1-5	TGTGCCAGCAGTTTAAGGCGTGGGCCCCAGCATTTT	CASSLRRGPQHF
TRBV5-1	TRBD1	.	TRBJ2-5	TGCGCCAGCAGCCCTACTCCGGGACAGTCGGAGACCCAGTACTTC	CASSPTPGQSETQYF
TRBV18	.	once	TRBJ2-2	TGTGCCAGCTCAGCAACCCCCCTCGGGCGGCCGAACACCGGGGAGCTGTTTTTT	CASSATPLGRPNTGELFF
TRBV2	.	once	TRBJ1-1	TGTGCCAGCAGGGACCGAGCGAACACTGAAGCTTTCTTT	CASRDRANTEAFF
TRBV5-1	.	once	TRBJ2-1	TGCGCCAGCGCCCGGGTACAGCCCTTAGACAATGAGCAGTTCTTC	CASARVQPLDNEQFF
TRBV14	.	.	TRBJ2-7	TGTGCCAGCAGCCAAGAAGGGACGATCTACGAGCAGTACTTC	CASSQEGTIYEQYF